A selection of T cell receptor beta chains follows, all from one sample in a study of shared clonotypes between healthy human individuals. The table came from immunoSEQ multiplex PCR; TCRdb's copy has only in-frame clones and leaves some out. Of about 590,000 clones detected, roughly 95% appear once; the ten largest clones hold 0.085% to 0.11%. Input material: naive CD8+ T cells sorted from blood. Receptors were obtained from a woman in her 30s in good health. CDR3s include the opening cysteine and the closing phenylalanine or tryptophan. A D gene is named only where the DNA matches it firmly. Clone size is not always given. Where it is, it says once, few, many or a class for expanded clones.

>TRBV15|NA|TRBJ2-5|NA
CATSRATLPGGSETQYF
TGTGCCACCAGCAGAGCCACCCTGCCAGGGGGGAGTGAGACCCAGTACTTC
>TRBV7-9|NA|TRBJ2-1|TRBD2
CASSPVGSSGNEQFF
TGTGCCAGCAGTCCAGTCGGGTCTAGCGGCAATGAGCAGTTCTTC
>TRBV10-3|NA|TRBJ1-5|NA
CAISESVNQPQHF
TGTGCCATCAGTGAGTCCGTCAATCAGCCCCAGCATTTT
>TRBV7-9|NA|TRBJ2-7|NA
CASRDSEAYEQYF
TGTGCCAGCAGGGACTCTGAGGCCTACGAGCAGTACTTC
>TRBV19|NA|TRBJ2-7|NA
CASSFRQGPYEQYF
TGTGCCAGTAGTTTCCGGCAGGGGCCCTACGAGCAGTACTTC
>TRBV9|few|TRBJ2-2|NA
CASSGGGELFF
TGTGCCAGCAGTGGTGGCGGGGAGCTGTTTTTT
>TRBV27|NA|TRBJ2-7|TRBD1
CASSLGPGTGIESEQYF
TGTGCCAGCAGTTTAGGCCCCGGGACAGGGATAGAATCCGAGCAGTACTTC
>TRBV16|NA|TRBJ1-2|NA
CASSQPRRANYGYTF
TGTGCCAGCAGCCAGCCGAGAAGGGCCAACTATGGCTACACCTTC
>TRBV5-5|NA|TRBJ2-2|NA
CASSPRGGIGDTGELFF
TGTGCCAGCAGCCCGAGGGGCGGGATCGGTGACACCGGGGAGCTGTTTTTT
>TRBV28|NA|TRBJ2-7|NA
CASRIYSAHSYEQYF
TGTGCCAGCAGGATCTATAGCGCGCACTCCTACGAGCAGTACTTC
>TRBV19|NA|TRBJ2-2|NA
CASSIWRTGELFF
TGTGCCAGTAGTATATGGAGGACCGGGGAGCTGTTTTTT
>TRBV5-1|NA|TRBJ2-1|TRBD1
CASSPTGQGLANEQFF
TGCGCCAGCAGCCCGACGGGACAGGGACTTGCCAATGAGCAGTTCTTC
>TRBV7-2|NA|TRBJ2-3|NA
CASSLEGGGTDTQYF
TGTGCCAGCAGCTTAGAGGGGGGTGGCACAGATACGCAGTATTTT
>TRBV4-2|NA|TRBJ2-1|NA
CASSQVRLGLGEQFF
TGTGCCAGCAGCCAAGTCCGTCTAGGGTTGGGTGAGCAGTTCTTC
>TRBV13|NA|TRBJ1-1|TRBD1
CASSAPGQGYVTEAFF
TGTGCCAGCAGCGCCCCGGGACAGGGGTATGTCACTGAAGCTTTCTTT
>TRBV28|NA|TRBJ2-7|TRBD2
CASSFGTSLYEQYF
TGTGCCAGCAGTTTCGGGACTAGCCTCTACGAGCAGTACTTC
>TRBV15|few|TRBJ2-3|NA
CATGQPGPITDTQYF
TGTGCCACCGGCCAACCGGGACCAATCACAGATACGCAGTATTTT
>TRBV9|NA|TRBJ1-1|NA
CASSGNTGLTEAFF
TGTGCCAGCAGCGGGAACACGGGGCTAACTGAAGCTTTCTTT
>TRBV27|NA|TRBJ1-1|NA
CASGWVEGITEAFF
TGTGCCAGCGGGTGGGTCGAGGGAATCACTGAAGCTTTCTTT
>TRBV27|NA|TRBJ1-1|NA
CASRVGGGSVIAFF
TGTGCCAGCAGGGTGGGGGGCGGATCTGTGATTGCTTTCTTT
>TRBV7-9|NA|TRBJ1-1|NA
CASSTSRGLNEAFF
TGTGCCAGCAGCACAAGCCGGGGCTTGAACGAAGCTTTCTTT
>TRBV13|NA|TRBJ2-2|TRBD1
CASSLYGDRGDTGELFF
TGTGCCAGCAGCTTATATGGGGACAGGGGAGACACCGGGGAGCTGTTTTTT
>TRBV2|NA|TRBJ1-1|TRBD1
CARSRTGLNTEAFF
TGTGCCAGGAGCCGGACAGGCTTGAACACTGAAGCTTTCTTT
>TRBV2|NA|TRBJ2-3|NA
CASSEGIGTDTQYF
TGTGCCAGCAGTGAAGGGATTGGAACAGATACGCAGTATTTT
>TRBV27|NA|TRBJ1-1|TRBD1
CASSIRQGGTEAFF
TGTGCCAGCAGTATTCGACAGGGGGGGACTGAAGCTTTCTTT
>TRBV28|once|TRBJ2-7|TRBD2
CASSFPAQETGGGTSVYEQYF
TGTGCCAGCAGTTTCCCGGCCCAAGAGACGGGTGGAGGGACTAGCGTCTACGAGCAGTACTTC
>TRBV5-6|NA|TRBJ2-7|NA
CASSNSYEQYF
TGTGCCAGCAGTAACTCCTACGAGCAGTACTTC
>TRBV27|NA|TRBJ1-4|NA
CASSLSPRQGHATNEKLFF
TGTGCCAGCAGTTTATCCCCCCGGCAGGGCCATGCAACTAATGAAAAACTGTTTTTT
>TRBV28|NA|TRBJ2-3|TRBD2
CASSFPRGEGGTDTQYF
TGTGCCAGCAGTTTCCCGCGGGGGGAAGGTGGCACAGATACGCAGTATTTT
>TRBV27|NA|TRBJ2-7|TRBD1
CASSIGTGSYEQYF
TGTGCCAGCAGTATTGGGACAGGCAGCTACGAGCAGTACTTC
>TRBV6-4|few|TRBJ2-1|TRBD2
CASSELAGSYNEQFF
TGTGCCAGCAGTGAACTAGCGGGGTCCTACAATGAGCAGTTCTTC
>TRBV6-4|NA|TRBJ2-1|NA
CASSDGPSSLLGEQFF
TGTGCCAGCAGTGATGGGCCTAGCTCCCTGTTGGGAGAGCAGTTCTTC
>TRBV5-1|NA|TRBJ2-1|TRBD2
CASSLYTSGINNEQFF
TGCGCCAGCAGCTTATATACTAGCGGGATCAACAATGAGCAGTTCTTC
>TRBV11-2|NA|TRBJ2-5|TRBD1
CASSSQQTTGWSEETQYF
TGTGCCAGCAGTTCTCAACAAACGACAGGGTGGTCGGAAGAGACCCAGTACTTC
>TRBV15|NA|TRBJ2-3|TRBD2
CATSRGEGGSTDTQYF
TGTGCCACCAGCAGAGGCGAGGGAGGGAGCACAGATACGCAGTATTTT
>TRBV7-9|NA|TRBJ1-1|NA
CASSRAGRSSSPSFF
TGTGCCAGCAGCCGCGCGGGGCGATCCTCCTCACCGTCTTTCTTT
>TRBV14|NA|TRBJ2-7|TRBD2
CASSQDRGRAAEQYF
TGTGCCAGCAGCCAAGATCGGGGGAGGGCCGCCGAGCAGTACTTC
>TRBV4-1|NA|TRBJ1-3|NA
CASSQGAGEILYF
TGCGCCAGCAGCCAAGGAGCCGGGGAGATACTGTATTTT
>TRBV4-2|NA|TRBJ2-3|NA
CASSGQAATSTDTQYF
TGTGCCAGCTCGGGGCAGGCAGCAACTAGCACAGATACGCAGTATTTT
>TRBV18|NA|TRBJ2-1|NA
CASSPPFPHNEQFF
TGTGCCAGCTCACCACCCTTCCCCCACAATGAGCAGTTCTTC
>TRBV29-1|NA|TRBJ2-7|NA
CSAGGGSTYEQYF
TGCAGCGCTGGGGGCGGGAGCACCTACGAGCAGTACTTC
>TRBV9|NA|TRBJ1-5|NA
CASSGGGQPQHF
TGTGCCAGCAGCGGGGGGGGTCAGCCCCAGCATTTT
>TRBV7-8|NA|TRBJ2-7|NA
CASSSIVSDSSYEQYF
TGTGCCAGCAGCTCCATCGTCTCGGACAGCTCCTACGAGCAGTACTTC
>TRBV13|NA|TRBJ2-5|TRBD1
CASSTDREPQETQYF
TGTGCCAGCAGCACGGACAGGGAGCCCCAAGAGACCCAGTACTTC
>TRBV2|NA|TRBJ2-7|NA
CASSLGTMTSYEQYF
TGTGCCAGCAGTTTGGGGACGATGACATCCTACGAGCAGTACTTC
>TRBV15|NA|TRBJ2-1|TRBD2
CATSRTSLVEQFF
TGTGCCACCAGCAGGACTAGCCTAGTTGAGCAGTTCTTC
>TRBV6-6|NA|TRBJ2-7|NA
CASSYERTPNEQYF
TGTGCCAGCAGTTATGAAAGGACCCCTAACGAGCAGTACTTC
>TRBV2|NA|TRBJ1-1|TRBD1
CASRDRGYTEAFF
TGTGCCAGCAGGGACAGGGGTTACACTGAAGCTTTCTTT
>TRBV28|NA|TRBJ1-2|TRBD1
CASSLTMTGVANYGYTF
TGTGCCAGCAGTTTAACAATGACAGGGGTGGCTAACTATGGCTACACCTTC
>TRBV28|NA|TRBJ1-6|TRBD1
CASETGEENNSPLHF
TGTGCCAGCGAGACAGGGGAGGAGAATAATTCACCCCTCCACTTT
>TRBV7-9|once|TRBJ2-7|TRBD1
CASSAPGQPYEQYF
TGTGCCAGCAGCGCGCCGGGACAGCCCTACGAGCAGTACTTC
>TRBV10-3|NA|TRBJ2-5|TRBD2
CAISPFGSGRGVETQYF
TGTGCCATCAGTCCCTTCGGGAGCGGGAGAGGTGTGGAGACCCAGTACTTC
>TRBV9|NA|TRBJ1-1|NA
CASSVGVQNVNTEAFF
TGTGCCAGCAGCGTAGGCGTACAGAACGTGAACACTGAAGCTTTCTTT
>TRBV9|once|TRBJ2-7|TRBD1
CASSGAGGYEQYF
TGTGCCAGCAGCGGGGCAGGGGGCTACGAGCAGTACTTC